This TCR beta chain was captured by sequencing in a study of regulatory T cells in long-lasting Graves disease. Notes on the study in general: The sample size was small, and this may have reduced accuracy.

Construction of the TCR beta libraries employed iRepertoire HTBI primers in conjunction with Arm-PCR of CDR3 regions. Source study methods: Identification across samples found 50 to 80 TRBV and around 15 TRBJ segments. TCRdb reanalysed the multiplex PCR reads using MiXCR and keeps one entry per CDR3 protein. The V and J calls were determined by TCRdb, not by the authors. The repertoire holds about 290,000 distinct CDR3 sequences, with 22% as singletons. The time point here: persistent/refractory GD, antithyroid drugs over 5 years with positive TRAb. Construction of the TCR library relied on RNA isolated from PBMCs. Patients came through an endocrinology department, and that department was in Xi'an, China. Concerning this clonotype: Its antigen is still unknown.

The starting material was peripheral blood mononuclear cells (PBMCs), obtained when the disease was refractory, from a patient treated with antithyroid drugs. The source of this sequence is a female donor with Graves disease.

The CDR3 sequence is CASSLRLGANVLTF. As DNA, the CDR3 is TGTGCCAGCAGTTTAAGGTTAGGGGCCAACGTCCTGACTTTC. The J gene is TRBJ2-6, the V gene TRBV27; D unresolved. V lost 2 bases, J lost 4 bases, and 6 bases lay in between. CDR3 size: 14 residues. Germline V lookup: CDR1 MNHEY, CDR2 SMNVEV (reference sequence). Full variable domain (outside the CDR3, taken from reference TRBV27 and TRBJ2-6): EAQVTQNPRYLITVTGKKLTVTCSQNMNHEYMSWYRQDPGLGLRQIYYSMNVEVTDKGDVPEGYKVSRKEKRNFPLILESPSPNQTSLYFCASSLRLGANVLTFGAGSRLTVL.